This T cell receptor beta chain is drawn from a study of blood T cell repertoires in COVID-19. About the research overall: Nucleic acid was either cDNA or gDNA, and it came from T cells, B-cell-depleted T cells, or PBMCs.

CDR3 length: 12 amino acids. Trimming shortened V by 5 bases and J by 8 bases, and 12 bases separated the two germline ends. Germline CDR1 reads MNHEY; CDR2 reads SMNVEV (reference sequence). Original methodology: Amplification from reference gene primers served as the basis for estimated nucleated cell counts. Assay: immunoSEQ multiplex PCR; the TCRdb copy retains only in-frame clones and omits some. That table gives V, J and clone size, and the DNA gave D and trimming. The sample includes about 180,000 clones, roughly three quarters of them seen just once. The Seattle patients joined while their infection was active and were tracked longitudinally afterward.

The chain has TRBV27 and TRBJ1-2; D call uncertain. Sequencing was done on a sample of peripheral blood. The TCR was taken from a woman aged 80 or over with COVID-19, enrolled during active disease. Here the CDR3 reads CASSRRQGGYTF. CDR3 DNA: TGTGCCAGCAGTCGACGACAAGGAGGCTACACCTTC.